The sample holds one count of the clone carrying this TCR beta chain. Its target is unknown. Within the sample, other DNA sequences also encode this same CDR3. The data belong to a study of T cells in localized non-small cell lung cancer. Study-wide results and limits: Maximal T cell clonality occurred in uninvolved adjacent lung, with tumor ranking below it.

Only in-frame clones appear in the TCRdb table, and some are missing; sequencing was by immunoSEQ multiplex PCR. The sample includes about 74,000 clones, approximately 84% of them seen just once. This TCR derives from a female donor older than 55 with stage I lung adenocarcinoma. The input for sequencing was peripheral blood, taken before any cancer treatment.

The CDR3 DNA sequence: TGTGCCAGCAGCCCGACAGGCGGGACTGGAAACACCATATATTTT. The encoded protein is CASSPTGGTGNTIYF. The chain combines TRBV5-6 with TRBJ1-3, with a tentative D call TRBD1 (6 bases). Germline CDR1 and CDR2: SGHDT and YYEEEE. The CDR3 is 15 residues long. Between the trimmed V and J ends, which lost 4 bases and 2 bases, there was a span of 13 bases.